The clone carrying this T cell receptor (beta chain) was detected only a few times. Its antigen is undetermined. This sample is drawn from a study of T cell repertoires in cytomegalovirus infection. The CDR3 is 12 residues long. The germline CDR1 and CDR2 sequences are MDHEN and SYDVKM. The V gene lost 9 bases and the J gene lost 3 bases, with 12 bases spanning the gap. TCRdb fed the reads into MiXCR, producing one record per CDR3 protein. The sample lists about 52,000 distinct CDR3 sequences, around a fifth occurring once. The sample was CD8+ T cells from cultured PBMCs, taken from culture after CMV antigen stimulation. The chain carries TRBV28 and TRBJ2-7; either TRBD1 or TRBD2 may supply D (5 bases each). This TCR came from a human donor in good health (CMV status not recorded). Some clones in this sample may be carry-over from other donors' samples. Written as DNA, the CDR3 is TGTGCCAGTCGGGACGCGGGCTACGAGCAGTACTTC. Amino acids: CASRDAGYEQYF.